This paragraph covers one TCR beta chain sequence. The target antigen is unknown. The data belong to a study of cytomegalovirus exposure and HLA in healthy donors. The PCR had 60 Vbeta and 13 Jbeta primers. Clones were sequenced by immunoSEQ multiplex PCR, and TCRdb holds only the in-frame ones, with some missing. The repertoire includes some 45,000 clones, 50% of them detected once, and around 10% sits in the top ten. Germline assignment: CDR1 SGHVS and CDR2 FNYEAQ. This CDR3 has 15 residues. Between the trimmed V and J ends, which lost 0 bases and 5 bases, there was a span of 11 bases. Overall study results and limits: Later on, analysis showed that most CMV-associated TCR beta chains appeared to be HLA-restricted. Testing in vitro showed a few CMV-associated chains specific for CMV antigens.

The sample consisted of PBMCs. The TCR sequence derives from a human donor in good health. This chain links TRBV7-6 with TRBJ2-1, with D perhaps TRBD2 (6 bases). CDR3 in DNA: TGTGCCAGCAGCTTAGCCGGGACTCGAAACAATGAGCAGTTCTTC. Translated, it gives CASSLAGTRNNEQFF.